What follows is one T cell receptor beta chain and its context. Its specificity is not known. The source of the sample is a study of shared clonotypes between healthy human individuals. General study findings and limits: For sorted subsets, rarefaction showed incomplete sequencing despite large depth.

J was trimmed by 2 bases and V by 6 bases; bases with no gene match: 5. This CDR3 is 15 amino acids long. Germline V gene sequence: CDR1 SNHLY, CDR2 FYNNEI. Measured with immunoSEQ multiplex PCR; TCRdb has only the in-frame clones, and not every one. The sample has some 2,400,000 clones, around 95% seen once. The chain employs TRBV2 and TRBJ2-3, with 10 bases matching TRBD1. Material for sequencing was naive CD4+ T cells sorted from blood. Regarding subset: CD45RA+ positively selected. The TCR sequence derives from a man aged 18 to 30 in good health. CDR3 sequence: CASRRQGASTDTQYF. The DNA of the CDR3 is TGTGCCAGCAGAAGACAGGGGGCCTCCACAGATACGCAGTATTTT.